The 12 T cell receptor beta chains listed next were all sequenced from one sample in a study of cytomegalovirus exposure and HLA in healthy donors. The PCR contained 60 Vbeta and 13 Jbeta primers. Only in-frame clones appear in the TCRdb table, and some are missing; sequencing was by immunoSEQ multiplex PCR. Of about 120,000 clones in the sample, over 65% were seen once. Specimen: PBMCs. The receptors shown here come from a man between 25 and 39 years old in good health and CMV-seropositive.

This CDR3 is CASSRTGSGNTIYF. The CDR3 DNA follows: TGTGCCAGCAGCCGGACAGGCTCGGGAAACACCATATATTTT. This chain uses TRBV6-5 with TRBJ1-3, with 7 bases aligning to TRBD1. Trimming at V came to 6 bases and at J to 4 bases, leaving 6 bases not matched to a gene. Germline CDR1 reads MNHEY; CDR2 reads SVGAGI. The CDR3 has 14 residues.

This clone occurred a few times. This sequence joins TRBV11-2 and TRBJ2-2, with 7 bases that match TRBD2. V shed 5 bases and J 1 base; nucleotides not matched to a gene: 4. From germline, CDR1 is SGHAT and CDR2 FQNNGV. This CDR3 contains 15 residues. CDR3 region: CASSPRGGNTGELFF. For the CDR3, the DNA is TGTGCCAGCAGCCCTCGCGGGGGGAACACCGGGGAGCTGTTTTTT.

The chain uses TRBV13 and TRBJ2-7; TRBD1 aligns across 8 bases. CDR1 and CDR2 (germline): PRHDT, FYEKMQ (reference sequence). The trim removed 2 bases at V and 6 bases at J, leaving 9 bases unmatched. This CDR3 has 15 residues. The CDR3 is CASSLSGTGSTEQYF. CDR3 bases: TGTGCCAGCAGCTTATCCGGGACAGGATCTACCGAGCAGTACTTC.

The rearrangement links TRBV27 to TRBJ2-1; D is perhaps TRBD2 (5 bases). CDR1 is MNHEY, CDR2 SMNVEV, per germline (reference sequence). This CDR3 is 12 amino acids long. Trimming shortened V by 5 bases and J by 7 bases, and 9 bases separated the two germline ends. CDR3 amino acids: CASSRRTNEQFF. The CDR3 nucleotides read TGTGCCAGCAGTCGACGGACTAATGAGCAGTTCTTC.

This chain links TRBV7-2 with TRBJ2-5; maybe TRBD2 (6 bases). V was shortened by 1 base and J by 2 bases, with 17 bases between the two germline ends. Germline assignment: CDR1 SGHTA and CDR2 FQGNSA. CDR3 size: 17 residues. CDR3 nucleotides: TGTGCCAGCAGCTTAGGGGGTTACGGGAGTGGACAAGAGACCCAGTACTTC. Its protein is CASSLGGYGSGQETQYF. Full variable domain (rest looked up from reference TRBV7-2 and TRBJ2-5): GAGVSQSPSNKVTEKGKDVELRCDPISGHTALYWYRQSLGQGLEFLIYFQGNSAPDKSGLPSDRFSAERTGGSVSTLTIQRTQQEDSAVYLCASSLGGYGSGQETQYFGPGTRLLVL.

This chain links TRBV4-3 with TRBJ2-1; 7 bases agree with TRBD2. After removal of 0 bases from V and 2 bases from J, the junction contained 4 bases not matched to a gene. The CDR3 has 16 residues. Per the germline V gene, CDR1 is LGHNA and CDR2 is YSLEER. CDR3 nucleotide sequence: TGCGCCAGCAGCCAAGAGGCTCTAGCGGCCTACAATGAGCAGTTCTTC. Encoded protein: CASSQEALAAYNEQFF.

In its sample, this clone was seen a few times. The rearrangement uses TRBV4-3 and TRBJ2-7; 14 bases map to TRBD2. This CDR3 spans 15 amino acids. Germline V gene sequence: CDR1 LGHNA, CDR2 YSLEER. Trimming at V came to 4 bases and at J to 6 bases, leaving 5 bases not matched to a gene. DNA of the CDR3: TGCGCCAGCAGCCGTGGACTAGCGGGAGGAGTCGAGCAGTACTTC. Its translation is CASSRGLAGGVEQYF.

This clone is judged large. The chain joins TRBV4-3 to TRBJ2-5; no definite D call. Germline CDR1 is LGHNA and CDR2 is YSLEER. This CDR3 is built from 15 residues. The V end lost 0 bases, the J end lost 5 bases, and 13 bases lay between the germline ends. CDR3 loop: CASSQDISSTETQYF. The CDR3 DNA sequence: TGCGCCAGCAGCCAAGATATTTCTAGTACTGAGACCCAGTACTTC.

The V gene is TRBV27, the J gene TRBJ2-3; no clear D. This CDR3 region has 14 residues. The germline CDR1 and CDR2 sequences are MNHEY and SMNVEV (reference sequence). V lost 3 bases to trimming and J lost 0 bases, with 7 bases between them. The CDR3 here is CASSLGRSTDTQYF. The CDR3 DNA reads as TGTGCCAGCAGTTTGGGCAGGAGCACAGATACGCAGTATTTT.

The V call is TRBV28, the J call TRBJ2-1; 13 nucleotides match TRBD2. Trimming removed 6 bases from V and 6 bases from J; junction bases left unmatched: 8. Germline lookup yields CDR1 MDHEN and CDR2 SYDVKM. The length of the CDR3 is 16 residues. This chain's CDR3 is CASSQPTSGRRNEQFF. In nucleotides, the CDR3 is TGTGCCAGCAGCCAGCCGACTAGCGGGAGGCGCAATGAGCAGTTCTTC.

There are a few counts of this clone. This chain links TRBV14 with TRBJ1-1; D is unclear. V was cut by 4 bases and J by 3 bases, with 9 bases left in between. Germline CDR1 reads SGHDN; CDR2 reads FVKESK. CDR3 length equals 13 residues. The CDR3 is CASSRMADTEAFF. The CDR3 DNA sequence: TGTGCCAGCAGCCGTATGGCGGACACTGAAGCTTTCTTT.

This clone was counted once. The CDR3 here is CASRGGGEKLFF. The CDR3 DNA sequence: TGTGCCAGCAGGGGGGGTGGAGAAAAACTGTTTTTT. The chain carries TRBV7-9 and TRBJ1-4; TRBD1 might be the D (5 bases). V shed 6 bases and J shed 8 bases, with 10 bases lying between them. The CDR3 covers 12 residues. Germline V lookup: CDR1 SEHNR, CDR2 FQNEAQ (reference sequence).